This entry lists 17 T cell receptor beta chains sequenced from one sample in a study of CD8+ T cells in alopecia areata. The sequencing template was cDNA reverse transcribed from extracted RNA. Clones were read by immunoSEQ multiplex PCR, and TCRdb kept only the in-frame ones, dropping some. Of over 120,000 clones in the sample, about 60% were seen once. Material: CD4+ T cells sorted from blood, obtained at week 0. The origin of the receptors is a human donor with alopecia areata.

This clone turned up a few times. The chain is built from TRBV5-6 and TRBJ1-4; D gene uncertain. The CDR3 spans 16 residues. From germline, CDR1 is SGHDT and CDR2 YYEEEE. V dropped 6 bases and J dropped 0 bases, with 15 bases sitting between them. This chain's CDR3 is CASTALVGSTNEKLFF. CDR3 DNA: TGTGCCAGCACCGCCCTCGTGGGTTCAACTAATGAAAAACTGTTTTTT.

This sequence joins TRBV4-3 and TRBJ1-4; 8 positions agree with TRBD1. The germline V gene encodes CDR1 LGHNA and CDR2 YSLEER. This CDR3 is built from 15 residues. The trim removed 0 bases at V and 10 bases at J, leaving 7 bases unmatched. The CDR3 DNA is TGCGCCAGCAGCCAAGATCCAGGACAGGGCCCAAAACTGTTTTTT. It specifies CASSQDPGQGPKLFF.

This sequence joins TRBV7-2 and TRBJ1-1; D gene ambiguous. The V end lost 4 bases, the J end lost 3 bases, and 9 bases lay between the germline ends. The CDR3 is made up of 13 amino acids. The germline gives CDR1 SGHTA, CDR2 FQGNSA. This chain's CDR3 is CASSSNGYTEAFF. The CDR3 DNA is TGTGCCAGCAGCTCCAATGGGTACACTGAAGCTTTCTTT.

This clone occurred many times. The chain uses TRBV21-1 and TRBJ1-4; TRBD1 reflects the table's D call only, with no check against the DNA. TRBV21-1 is deemed a pseudogene. The CDR3 runs to 16 residues. The CDR3 sequence is CASSKVGGTGFEKLFF. CDR3 in DNA: TGTGCCAGCAGCAAAGTTGGAGGGACAGGGTTTGAAAAACTGTTTTTT.

The V gene is TRBV10-3, the J gene TRBJ2-7, with D unresolved. The CDR3 runs 12 residues. Germline V gene lookup returns CDR1 ENHRY and CDR2 SYGVKD. V was cut by 8 bases and J by 5 bases, with 13 bases left in between. The CDR3 DNA reads TGTGCCATCGGTGGGTTATACCACGAGCAGTACTTC. It is translated as CAIGGLYHEQYF.

This clone was detected a few times. This chain links TRBV27 with TRBJ1-2; D not certain. Germline V gene data show CDR1 as MNHEY and CDR2 as SMNVEV (reference sequence). This CDR3 is 13 amino acids long. With 1 base removed from V and 6 bases from J, the gap between germline ends came to 9 bases. CDR3 sequence reads: CASSLWNRDGYTF. The CDR3 DNA reads TGTGCCAGCAGTTTATGGAATCGGGATGGCTACACCTTC.

This clone appeared once. The chain is built from TRBV5-1 and TRBJ2-3; D is perhaps TRBD1 (7 bases). Germline V gene sequence: CDR1 SGHRS, CDR2 YFSETQ. The CDR3 covers 16 residues. V shed 4 bases and J shed 1 base, with 16 bases lying between them. This chain's CDR3 is CASSPPGDSGTDTQYF. The DNA of the CDR3 is TGCGCCAGCAGCCCCCCGGGGGACAGCGGCACAGATACGCAGTATTTT.

This chain links TRBV30 with TRBJ1-1; 7 positions agree with TRBD1. CDR1 and CDR2 from the germline V gene are GTSNPN and SVGIG (reference sequence). V lost 4 bases, J lost 1 base, and 6 bases stayed unmatched. CDR3 length equals 14 residues. CDR3 loop: CAWKGGSGNTEAFF. CDR3 coding DNA: TGTGCCTGGAAAGGGGGCTCTGGGAACACTGAAGCTTTCTTT.

This sequence joins TRBV25-1 and TRBJ1-1; D is unresolved. The length of the CDR3 is 12 residues. The V and J ends lost 6 bases and 5 bases respectively, with 10 bases between them. From germline, CDR1 is MGHDK and CDR2 SYGVNS. Written as DNA, the CDR3 is TGTGCCAGCAGAAAAACGTGGACTGAAGCTTTCTTT. The encoded protein is CASRKTWTEAFF.

This clone was counted a few times. This sequence is one base from a far larger clone and is likely a read error. This chain connects TRBV6-5 to TRBJ2-1, with D uncertain. Germline CDR1 reads MNHEY; CDR2 reads SVGAGI. V lost 8 bases and J 13 bases, leaving 27 bases between the germline ends. The CDR3 is 15 residues long. CDR3 DNA: TGTGCCAGCGGACCAGGAAACCCCCCGAAAAACATTCAGTTCTTC. Translating gives CASGPGNPPKNIQFF.

The J gene is TRBJ1-4, the V gene TRBV4-2; possibly TRBD1 for D (5 bases). Germline V gene sequence: CDR1 LGHNA, CDR2 YNFKEQ. Trimming left V 4 bases short and J 4 bases short, with 19 bases between. The CDR3 contains 17 residues. The CDR3 DNA is TGTGCCAGCAGCCCCTTTATTGGGGACCGGCGTAATGAAAAACTGTTTTTT. Amino acid sequence: CASSPFIGDRRNEKLFF.

This chain connects TRBV2 to TRBJ2-5; 10 bases match TRBD2. The CDR3 sequence is 15 residues long. J was trimmed by 6 bases and V by 4 bases; bases with no gene match: 8. The germline CDR1 and CDR2 sequences are SNHLY and FYNNEI. The CDR3 nucleotides are TGTGCCAGCAGTGGCAGCGGGGGGGCCCGGCAGACCCAGTACTTC. Translation gives CASSGSGGARQTQYF.

The chain employs TRBV5-1 and TRBJ2-1; D call uncertain. The V gene's germline CDR1 is SGHRS and CDR2 YFSETQ. CDR3 length: 14 amino acids. V was cut by 0 bases and J by 3 bases, with 7 bases left in between. CDR3 nucleotide sequence: TGCGCCAGCAGCTTGGATGGTTTCTACAATGAGCAGTTCTTC. Translated: CASSLDGFYNEQFF.

The chain is built from TRBV28 and TRBJ2-5, with 7 bases matching TRBD1. V trimming: 2 bases; J trimming: 5 bases; junction bases outside the gene matches: 8. The CDR3 extends over 15 amino acids. Germline assignment: CDR1 MDHEN and CDR2 SYDVKM. CDR3 nucleotides: TGTGCCAGCAGTTTAATGAGGGGGCGAAGGGAGACCCAGTACTTC. Translation gives CASSLMRGRRETQYF.

The rearrangement links TRBV19 to TRBJ1-2, with D tentatively TRBD1 (5 bases). V was cut by 3 bases and J by 2 bases, with 10 bases left in between. CDR3 size: 14 residues. Germline V gene lookup returns CDR1 LNHDA and CDR2 SQIVND (reference sequence). In DNA form, the CDR3 reads TGTGCCAGTAGTATCCGACAGCCAAACTATGGCTACACCTTC. It translates to CASSIRQPNYGYTF.

This sequence joins TRBV2 and TRBJ1-4; 7 nucleotides line up with TRBD1. Trimming at V came to 4 bases and at J to 8 bases, leaving 10 bases not matched to a gene. Germline loops: CDR1 SNHLY, CDR2 FYNNEI. The CDR3 runs 15 residues. The CDR3 DNA reads TGTGCCAGCAGTGTCACGCCGGGACAGCGGGAAAAACTGTTTTTT. Amino acids: CASSVTPGQREKLFF.

The chain employs TRBV5-1 and TRBJ2-2, with TRBD2 as a possible D gene (6 bases). From germline, CDR1 is SGHRS and CDR2 YFSETQ. The CDR3 has 16 amino acids. Trimming left V 4 bases short and J 0 bases short, with 13 bases between. CDR3 bases: TGCGCCAGCAGCCATGGGGGGTCTGCGAACACCGGGGAGCTGTTTTTT. Translating gives CASSHGGSANTGELFF.